A selection of T cell receptor beta chains follows, all from one sample in a study of shared clonotypes between healthy human individuals. Repertoires were generated with immunoSEQ multiplex PCR, while TCRdb's copy carries only in-frame clones and drops some. The sample consists of under 2,000,000 clones, approximately 95% of them appearing once. The specimen was naive CD8+ T cells sorted from blood. Receptor source: a man aged 18 to 30 in good health. CDR3s include the opening cysteine and the closing phenylalanine or tryptophan. Each record gives: D gene, clone size, J gene, V gene, CDR3 DNA, CDR3 protein. D genes are given only for firm matches. Only part of the rows carry a size: once, few, many, or a class if the clone is expanded.

D: NA; size: NA; J: TRBJ2-2; V: TRBV19; DNA: TGTGCCAGTAGTATATCCGGGGAGCTGTTTTTT; CDR3: CASSISGELFF
D: TRBD1; size: NA; J: TRBJ1-4; V: TRBV5-1; DNA: TGCGCCAGCAGCCCTGGACAGGGAGGCGTTGACGAAAAACTGTTTTTT; CDR3: CASSPGQGGVDEKLFF
D: TRBD2; size: NA; J: TRBJ2-1; V: TRBV18; DNA: TGTGCCAGCTCACCACTGGGACTAGCGGATAACAATGAGCAGTTCTTC; CDR3: CASSPLGLADNNEQFF
D: NA; size: NA; J: TRBJ2-7; V: TRBV7-2; DNA: TGTGCCAGCAGCTTGCGTAGGGGCGGATACACCTACGAGCAGTACTTC; CDR3: CASSLRRGGYTYEQYF
D: NA; size: NA; J: TRBJ2-7; V: TRBV29-1; DNA: TGCAGCGTTGAATTACCAGGGAAGTTCGAGCAGTACTTC; CDR3: CSVELPGKFEQYF
D: NA; size: NA; J: TRBJ1-2; V: TRBV27; DNA: TGTGCCAGCAGTGGATACGGAGCCGATGGCTACACCTTC; CDR3: CASSGYGADGYTF
D: TRBD2; size: NA; J: TRBJ2-1; V: TRBV7-9; DNA: TGTGCCAGCAGGGGCCTAGCGGGAGCTGAGCAGTTCTTC; CDR3: CASRGLAGAEQFF
D: NA; size: NA; J: TRBJ1-5; V: TRBV19; DNA: TGTGCCAGTAGTACCCAATTTACCGTCGTAAGTCAGCCCCAGCATTTT; CDR3: CASSTQFTVVSQPQHF
D: NA; size: NA; J: TRBJ2-5; V: TRBV10-3; DNA: TGTGCCATCAGTGAGTCCGGGGCATTATCCCTCCAAGAGACCCAGTACTTC; CDR3: CAISESGALSLQETQYF
D: TRBD2; size: NA; J: TRBJ2-7; V: TRBV4-1; DNA: TGCGCCAGCAGCCAGGCAACCAGCGGGAGTCTTTACGAGCAGTACTTC; CDR3: CASSQATSGSLYEQYF
D: NA; size: NA; J: TRBJ2-2; V: TRBV11-2; DNA: TGTGCCAGCAGCCACGGAGGGTGGGAGCTGTTTTTT; CDR3: CASSHGGWELFF
D: TRBD1; size: NA; J: TRBJ2-1; V: TRBV6-5; DNA: TGTGCCAGCAGGCCCGGACAGGGTATCGGCGAGCAGTTCTTC; CDR3: CASRPGQGIGEQFF
D: TRBD1; size: NA; J: TRBJ2-5; V: TRBV7-9; DNA: TGTGCCAGCAGCTCCCAGGGGGCCGGAGAGACCCAGTACTTC; CDR3: CASSSQGAGETQYF
D: TRBD1; size: once; J: TRBJ1-1; V: TRBV6-6; DNA: TGTGCCAGCAGTTACTCCGCGGACAGGAGGACTGAAGCTTTCTTT; CDR3: CASSYSADRRTEAFF
D: TRBD2; size: NA; J: TRBJ2-7; V: TRBV4-3; DNA: TGCGCCAGCAGCCAAGATCCCCCTCAGGCGGGAGGGTCCTACGAGCAGTACTTC; CDR3: CASSQDPPQAGGSYEQYF
D: NA; size: NA; J: TRBJ1-2; V: TRBV4-1; DNA: TGCGCCAGCAGCCAAGCTGCAGGGTTAAAAATAGATGGCTTCACCTTC; CDR3: CASSQAAGLKIDGFTF
D: NA; size: NA; J: TRBJ2-1; V: TRBV27; DNA: TGTGCCAGCAGTTTGGGGGGCTACAATGAGCAGTTCTTC; CDR3: CASSLGGYNEQFF
D: TRBD1; size: once; J: TRBJ2-7; V: TRBV2; DNA: TGTGCCAGCAGTGAGACCGGGACAGGGATCTACGAGCAGTACTTC; CDR3: CASSETGTGIYEQYF
D: TRBD1; size: NA; J: TRBJ2-1; V: TRBV4-3; DNA: TGCGCCAGCAGTCTTTCCGGGACAGGGGGTAATGAGCAGTTCTTC; CDR3: CASSLSGTGGNEQFF
D: TRBD2; size: NA; J: TRBJ2-1; V: TRBV29-1; DNA: TGCAGCGTTGAACTTAGCGGGGGTGACTACGGTGAGCAGTTCTTC; CDR3: CSVELSGGDYGEQFF
D: TRBD1; size: NA; J: TRBJ1-2; V: TRBV4-1; DNA: TGCGCCAGCAGCCCAGAGATAGGGCAGGGGGCCCTCTATGGCTACACCTTC; CDR3: CASSPEIGQGALYGYTF
D: NA; size: NA; J: TRBJ2-5; V: TRBV9; DNA: TGTGCCAGCAGCGTAGGGACTGCCGGGGAGACCCAGTACTTC; CDR3: CASSVGTAGETQYF
D: NA; size: NA; J: TRBJ2-2; V: TRBV25-1; DNA: TGTGCCAGCAGGGCGAACACCGGGGAGCTGTTTTTT; CDR3: CASRANTGELFF
D: NA; size: NA; J: TRBJ2-7; V: TRBV4-1; DNA: TGCGCCAGCAGCCAAGGTTATGCCAACATGTTACACGAGCAGTACTTC; CDR3: CASSQGYANMLHEQYF
D: TRBD1; size: once; J: TRBJ2-7; V: TRBV7-9; DNA: TGTGCCAGCAGTCCCGGGACAGAGTCCTACGAGCAGTACTTC; CDR3: CASSPGTESYEQYF
D: TRBD2; size: NA; J: TRBJ2-7; V: TRBV4-2; DNA: TGTGCCAGCAGCCTAAAGTCTGGGACTAGCGGGGGCTACGAGCAGTACTTC; CDR3: CASSLKSGTSGGYEQYF
D: NA; size: NA; J: TRBJ2-7; V: TRBV10-3; DNA: TGTGCCACCTCAGACTACGAGCAGTACTTC; CDR3: CATSDYEQYF
D: TRBD1; size: NA; J: TRBJ1-4; V: TRBV5-1; DNA: TGCGCCAGCAGCTGGACCGGGACAGGGGAACTGTTTTTT; CDR3: CASSWTGTGELFF
D: NA; size: NA; J: TRBJ1-5; V: TRBV4-1; DNA: TGCGCCAGCAGCCAAGAACGGGAAAACAATCAGCCCCAGCATTTT; CDR3: CASSQERENNQPQHF
D: NA; size: once; J: TRBJ2-7; V: TRBV4-3; DNA: TGCGCCAGCAGCCCCGGGACGGTCTCCTACGAGCAGTACTTC; CDR3: CASSPGTVSYEQYF